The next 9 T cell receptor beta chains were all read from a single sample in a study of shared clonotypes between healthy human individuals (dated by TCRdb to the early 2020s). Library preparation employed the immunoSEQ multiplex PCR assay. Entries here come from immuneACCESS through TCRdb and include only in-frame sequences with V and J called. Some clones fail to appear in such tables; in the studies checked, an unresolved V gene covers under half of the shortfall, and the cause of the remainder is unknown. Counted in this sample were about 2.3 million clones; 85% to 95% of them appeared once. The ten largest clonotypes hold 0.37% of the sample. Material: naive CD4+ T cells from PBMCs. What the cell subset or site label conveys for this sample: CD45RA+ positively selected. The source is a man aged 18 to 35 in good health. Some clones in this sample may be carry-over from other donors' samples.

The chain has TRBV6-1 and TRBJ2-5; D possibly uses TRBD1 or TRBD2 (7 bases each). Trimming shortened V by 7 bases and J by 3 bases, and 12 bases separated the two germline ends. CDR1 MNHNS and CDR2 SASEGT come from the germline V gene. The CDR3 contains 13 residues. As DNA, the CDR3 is TGTGCCAGCACTTCAGGGGGGGAAGAGACCCAGTACTTC. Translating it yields CASTSGGEETQYF.

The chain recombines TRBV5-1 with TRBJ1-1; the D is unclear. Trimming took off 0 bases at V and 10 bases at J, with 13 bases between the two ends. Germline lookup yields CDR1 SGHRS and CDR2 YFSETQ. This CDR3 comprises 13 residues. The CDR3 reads CASSLGLPDGAFF. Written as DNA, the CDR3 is TGCGCCAGCAGCTTGGGACTGCCGGATGGAGCTTTCTTT.

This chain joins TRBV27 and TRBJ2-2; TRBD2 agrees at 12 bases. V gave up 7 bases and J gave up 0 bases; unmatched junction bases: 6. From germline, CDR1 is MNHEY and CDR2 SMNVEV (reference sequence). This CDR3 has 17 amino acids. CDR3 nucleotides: TGTGCCAGCATCGGACTAGCGGGGAAATCGAACACCGGGGAGCTGTTTTTT. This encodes CASIGLAGKSNTGELFF.

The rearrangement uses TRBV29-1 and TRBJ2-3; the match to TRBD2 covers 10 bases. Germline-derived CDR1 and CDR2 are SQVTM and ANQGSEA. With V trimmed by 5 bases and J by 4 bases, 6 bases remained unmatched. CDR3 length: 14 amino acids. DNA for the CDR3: TGCAGCGTTCCCACTAGCGGGAAGTCAGATACGCAGTATTTT. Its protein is CSVPTSGKSDTQYF.

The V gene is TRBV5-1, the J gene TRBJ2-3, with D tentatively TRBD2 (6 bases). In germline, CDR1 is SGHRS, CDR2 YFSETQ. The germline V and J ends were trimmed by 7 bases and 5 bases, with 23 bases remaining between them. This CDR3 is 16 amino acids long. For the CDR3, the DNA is TGCGCCAGCCGGAAGAGGCCGGGGTCGGGGGAAGATACGCAGTATTTT. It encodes CASRKRPGSGEDTQYF.

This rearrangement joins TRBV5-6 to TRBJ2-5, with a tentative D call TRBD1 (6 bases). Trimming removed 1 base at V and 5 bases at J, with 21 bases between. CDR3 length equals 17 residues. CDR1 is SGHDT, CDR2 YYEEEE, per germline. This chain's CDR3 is CASSLTPGTRQGETQYF. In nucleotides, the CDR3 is TGTGCCAGCAGCTTGACCCCAGGGACCAGGCAGGGGGAGACCCAGTACTTC.

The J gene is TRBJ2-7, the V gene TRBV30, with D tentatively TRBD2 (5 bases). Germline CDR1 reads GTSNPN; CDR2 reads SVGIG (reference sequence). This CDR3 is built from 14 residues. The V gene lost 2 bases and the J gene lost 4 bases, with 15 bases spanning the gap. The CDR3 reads CAWSPPPSGYEQYF. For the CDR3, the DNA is TGTGCCTGGAGTCCTCCCCCCAGCGGATACGAGCAGTACTTC.

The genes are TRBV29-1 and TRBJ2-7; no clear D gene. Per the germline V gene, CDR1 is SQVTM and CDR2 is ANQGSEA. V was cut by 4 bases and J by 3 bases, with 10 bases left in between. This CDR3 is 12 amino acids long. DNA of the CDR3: TGCAGCGTTGGGGGTTACGGCTACGAGCAGTACTTC. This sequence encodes CSVGGYGYEQYF.

CDR3 residues: CASSQADRGPYNEQFF. DNA of the CDR3: TGTGCCAGCAGCCAAGCCGACAGGGGGCCTTACAATGAGCAGTTCTTC. The chain has TRBV4-2 and TRBJ2-1; 10 nucleotides align to TRBD1. Germline V lookup: CDR1 LGHNA, CDR2 YNFKEQ. The CDR3 consists of 16 residues. Trimming at V came to 1 base and at J to 4 bases, leaving 4 bases not matched to a gene.